This T cell receptor beta chain was recorded in a study of blood T cell repertoires in COVID-19. Produced via immunoSEQ multiplex PCR; TCRdb's table is partial and in-frame only. The data hold approximately 82,000 clones, with 85% to 95% observed a single time. J lost 0 bases, V lost 2 bases, and 5 bases had no gene match. The CDR3 runs 16 residues. CDR1 and CDR2 (germline): MDHEN, SYDVKM. This clonotype was sampled from a woman aged 55 to 70 with active COVID-19. The sample consisted of peripheral blood. The rearrangement uses TRBV28 and TRBJ1-2, with 8 bases matching TRBD1. In nucleotides, the CDR3 is TGTGCCAGCAGTTTACCGGGACAGGCCCCTAACTATGGCTACACCTTC. Residues: CASSLPGQAPNYGYTF.